A selection of T cell receptor beta chains follows, all from one sample in a study of breast tumors, draining lymph nodes, adjacent tissues. TCRdb processed the multiplex PCR reads anew with MiXCR; each CDR3 protein has one entry. The sample has some 14,000 distinct CDR3 sequences, around 59% seen once. The sequencing input was tumor-adjacent breast tissue. The receptors stem from a female donor with breast cancer. Some clones in this sample may be carry-over from other donors' samples. Both conserved end residues are part of each CDR3. Fields, in order: D gene, clone size, J gene, V gene, CDR3 protein, CDR3 DNA. A D gene is named only where the DNA matches it firmly. Size tells how often a clone was seen (once, few, many) or the class of an expanded clone, and some rows leave it out.

NA once TRBJ1-3 TRBV25-1 CASTGQFSGNTIYF TGTGCCAGCACCGGACAGTTCTCTGGAAACACCATATATTTT
NA few TRBJ2-7 TRBV20-1 CSASGPYEQYF TGCAGTGCTAGCGGGCCCTACGAGCAGTACTTC
TRBD2 many TRBJ2-1 TRBV11-2 CASSREGSEQFF TGTGCCAGCAGCCGGGAGGGCAGTGAGCAGTTCTTC
NA medium-sized TRBJ2-3 TRBV4-1 CASSPPGTDTQYF TGCGCCAGCAGCCCCCCTGGCACAGATACGCAGTATTTT
TRBD2 NA TRBJ2-7 TRBV7-8 CASSYGGLAGTYEQYF TGTGCCAGCAGCTATGGGGGGCTAGCGGGAACCTACGAGCAGTACTTC
TRBD2 many TRBJ2-1 TRBV20-1 CSARDISGNSYNEQFF TGCAGTGCTAGAGACATTAGCGGGAACTCCTACAATGAGCAGTTCTTC
NA NA TRBJ2-6 TRBV6-1 CATTSGANVLTF TGTGCCACGACCTCTGGGGCCAACGTCCTGACTTTC
NA NA TRBJ1-3 TRBV19 CASSIAGSSSGNTIYF TGTGCCAGTAGTATCGCCGGCAGTTCCTCTGGAAACACCATATATTTT
NA NA TRBJ1-3 TRBV5-1 CASSRGTSGNTIYF TGCGCCAGCAGCCGGGGAACCTCTGGAAACACCATATATTTT
NA NA TRBJ1-2 TRBV29-1 CSARLENGYTF TGCAGCGCACGTCTGGAGAATGGCTACACCTTC
NA many TRBJ2-1 TRBV7-9 CASSHDSGHREQFF TGTGCCAGCAGCCACGACTCGGGGCACAGGGAGCAGTTCTTC
TRBD1 NA TRBJ1-6 TRBV20-1 CSATTTGRDSPLHF TGCAGTGCAACGACGACAGGGAGGGACTCACCCCTCCACTTT
NA NA TRBJ1-2 TRBV29-1 CSVESGVGVNYGYTF TGCAGCGTTGAATCCGGGGTCGGGGTTAACTATGGCTACACCTTC
NA medium-sized TRBJ2-7 TRBV7-2 CASSLFSLNEQYF TGTGCCAGCAGCTTATTTTCACTGAACGAGCAGTACTTC
NA NA TRBJ2-7 TRBV20-1 CSARGRDEQSF TGCAGTGCTAGGGGACGGGACGAGCAGTCCTTC
TRBD1 few TRBJ1-5 TRBV20-1 CSAREVRGWSQPQHF TGCAGTGCTAGAGAGGTCAGGGGGTGGTCTCAGCCCCAGCATTTT
TRBD2 many TRBJ2-5 TRBV7-2 CASSLLGGRAEETQYF TGTGCCAGCAGCTTATTGGGTGGGAGGGCCGAGGAGACCCAGTACTTC
TRBD1 many TRBJ1-4 TRBV19 CASSIVGTGGEKLFF TGTGCCAGTAGTATAGTTGGGACAGGGGGCGAAAAACTGTTTTTT
NA medium-sized TRBJ2-7 TRBV2 CASSARTPLEGQYF TGTGCCAGCAGTGCTCGTACTCCGTTAGAGGGGCAGTACTTC
NA NA TRBJ2-2 TRBV4-3 CASSQVAGAGPNTGELFF TGCGCCAGCAGCCAAGTTGCAGGAGCAGGACCGAACACCGGGGAGCTGTTTTTT
NA NA TRBJ2-5 TRBV7-2 CASSPGGLDQTQYF TGTGCCAGCAGCCCCGGGGGGCTGGACCAGACCCAGTACTTC
NA NA TRBJ2-5 TRBV25-1 CASSLYETQYF TGTGCCAGCAGCTTATATGAGACCCAGTACTTC
TRBD2 NA TRBJ2-5 TRBV24-1 CATSDLRGGALETQYF TGTGCCACCAGTGATCTACGGGGAGGGGCTCTAGAGACCCAGTACTTC
TRBD1 many TRBJ2-3 TRBV9 CASSSRDRTTDTQYF TGTGCCAGCAGCTCGAGGGACAGGACCACAGATACGCAGTATTTT
NA NA TRBJ1-5 TRBV2 CASRERTVNQPQHF TGTGCCAGCAGGGAAAGGACGGTAAATCAGCCCCAGCATTTT
TRBD2 NA TRBJ2-2 TRBV5-4 CASTEGLAGVTGELFF TGTGCCAGCACCGAGGGGCTAGCGGGAGTTACCGGGGAGCTGTTTTTT
TRBD2 NA TRBJ2-3 TRBV20-1 CSAPGLAGERATQYF TGCAGTGCCCCGGGACTAGCGGGAGAGAGGGCCACGCAGTATTTT
NA once TRBJ1-3 TRBV29-1 CSVDGGHSGNTIYF TGCAGCGTTGACGGCGGCCACTCTGGAAACACCATATATTTT
NA medium-sized TRBJ1-2 TRBV7-2 CASSLLAGHGYTF TGTGCCAGCAGCTTATTGGCAGGGCATGGCTACACCTTC
TRBD2 NA TRBJ2-7 TRBV20-1 CSAPLAGPGYEQYF TGCAGTGCACCGCTAGCGGGGCCGGGATACGAGCAGTACTTC
NA NA TRBJ2-3 TRBV20-1 CSAMLGPPDTQYF TGCAGTGCTATGCTGGGACCCCCAGATACGCAGTATTTT
TRBD1 NA TRBJ1-6 TRBV5-1 CASSLRGDSLDQRGSPLHF TGCGCCAGCAGCTTACGTGGGGACAGCTTGGACCAAAGGGGTTCACCCCTCCACTTT
NA NA TRBJ2-7 TRBV20-1 CSARDGDSQNWEQYF TGCAGTGCTAGAGACGGAGACAGTCAGAACTGGGAGCAGTACTTC
NA NA TRBJ1-4 TRBV4-2 CASSQGNLRMNEKLFF TGTGCCAGCAGCCAAGGGAACCTCCGAATGAATGAAAAACTGTTTTTT
TRBD2 NA TRBJ2-7 TRBV5-1 CASSLVASGSYEQYF TGCGCCAGCAGCTTGGTTGCTAGCGGGTCCTACGAGCAGTACTTC
NA NA TRBJ1-2 TRBV6-4 CASSDEATRANYGYTF TGTGCCAGCAGTGACGAGGCGACCAGAGCTAACTATGGCTACACCTTC
NA many TRBJ2-3 TRBV4-1 CASSQAMGDTQYF TGCGCCAGCAGCCAAGCAATGGGGGATACGCAGTATTTT
NA NA TRBJ2-1 TRBV4-3 CASSQASGQRYNEQFF TGCGCCAGCAGCCAGGCCAGTGGCCAGAGATACAATGAGCAGTTCTTC
NA NA TRBJ1-4 TRBV6-5 CASSYSRTVATNEKLFF TGTGCCAGCAGTTACTCTCGGACAGTTGCAACTAATGAAAAACTGTTTTTT
TRBD2 many TRBJ2-1 TRBV25-1 CASSDPSPAGASYNEQFF TGTGCCAGCAGTGACCCTTCCCCAGCGGGAGCATCCTACAATGAGCAGTTCTTC
TRBD1 many TRBJ2-2 TRBV6-6 CASSYSGDRAYTGELFF TGTGCCAGCAGTTACTCGGGGGACAGGGCTTACACCGGGGAGCTGTTTTTT
NA NA TRBJ2-3 TRBV29-1 CSVEDDEIADTDTQYF TGCAGCGTTGAAGATGACGAGATAGCGGACACAGATACGCAGTATTTT
TRBD2 NA TRBJ2-3 TRBV18 CASTREGLAARTDTQYF TGTGCCAGCACGCGTGAAGGACTAGCGGCCCGCACAGATACGCAGTATTTT
NA NA TRBJ1-6 TRBV20-1 CSAPGPGPGPLHF TGCAGTGCTCCGGGACCAGGCCCGGGCCCCCTCCACTTT
NA many TRBJ1-5 TRBV19 CASSIVRGASNQPQHF TGTGCCAGTAGTATAGTTCGGGGGGCGAGCAATCAGCCCCAGCATTTT
NA NA TRBJ2-2 TRBV7-2 CASSPPAAGNTGELFF TGTGCCAGCAGCCCCCCCGCAGCGGGGAACACCGGGGAGCTGTTTTTT
NA NA TRBJ2-7 TRBV30 CAWSWVTYEQYF TGTGCCTGGAGTTGGGTCACCTACGAGCAGTACTTC
NA medium-sized TRBJ1-4 TRBV5-1 CASSLVRVGGTNEKLFF TGCGCCAGCAGCTTGGTCAGGGTCGGTGGTACTAATGAAAAACTGTTTTTT
TRBD2 many TRBJ2-5 TRBV5-6 CASSHTTSGRTETQYF TGTGCCAGCAGCCATACGACTAGCGGGAGGACGGAGACCCAGTACTTC
NA medium-sized TRBJ1-2 TRBV19 CASSPIPPANYGYTF TGTGCCAGTAGTCCAATCCCTCCAGCTAACTATGGCTACACCTTC
NA many TRBJ2-3 TRBV27 CASSLRSSTDTQYF TGTGCCAGCAGTTTACGCAGTAGCACAGATACGCAGTATTTT
NA NA TRBJ2-1 TRBV12-3/TRBV12-4 CVSSFRVSNEQFF TGTGTCAGCAGTTTCCGGGTTTCAAATGAGCAGTTCTTC
TRBD1 few TRBJ1-4 TRBV11-2 CASSLGDRGNEKLFF TGTGCCAGCAGCTTAGGAGACAGGGGCAATGAAAAACTGTTTTTT
TRBD1 NA TRBJ1-2 TRBV2 CASSLHTGTGKF TGTGCCAGCAGTCTTCATACCGGGACAGGGAAATTC
NA NA TRBJ1-1 TRBV10-3 CASSRQRVTEAFF TGTGCCAGCAGTAGACAGCGGGTAACTGAAGCTTTCTTT
NA medium-sized TRBJ1-2 TRBV12-3/TRBV12-4 CASSLGYYGGYTF TGTGCCAGCAGTTTGGGGTACTACGGGGGCTACACCTTC
NA NA TRBJ2-3 TRBV11-3 CASSFYICSAKGMTGGSTDTQYF NA
NA NA TRBJ1-5 TRBV7-6 CASSLFGNQPQHF TGTGCCAGCAGCTTATTTGGCAATCAGCCCCAGCATTTT
NA few TRBJ2-5 TRBV7-9 CASSTPGLLRETQYF TGTGCCAGCAGTACCCCGGGACTCCTACGGGAGACCCAGTACTTC